The T cell receptor beta chain described here comes from a study of shared clonotypes between healthy human individuals. Findings and caveats of the study: Clonotypes that were shared across a handful of donors made up roughly 5% of naive CD4 clonotypes. Naive subsets tended to show greater estimated richness than memory subsets.

Trimming took off 0 bases at V and 5 bases at J, with 7 bases between the two ends. The length of the CDR3 is 12 residues. Germline V gene data show CDR1 as GTSNPN and CDR2 as SVGIG (reference sequence). All donors were Caucasian adults living in Nashville, Tennessee. About this clone: Its antigen is still unknown. Other DNA sequences in the sample encode the same CDR3.

When replicate PCRs were run on sorted subsets, they used about 200 ng DNA, about 30,000 T cell genomes. The assay was immunoSEQ multiplex PCR, and TCRdb's table has in-frame clones only and misses some. The sample lists about 2 million clones, approximately 95% occurring once. The source is a man aged 18 to 29 in good health. Material: naive CD4+ T cells sorted from blood. Subset indicated: CD45RA+ positively selected. This chain uses TRBV30 with TRBJ2-5; D is undetermined. Written as DNA, the CDR3 is TGTGCCTGGAGTGTAGTGGGGGAGACCCAGTACTTC. Translating gives CAWSVVGETQYF.